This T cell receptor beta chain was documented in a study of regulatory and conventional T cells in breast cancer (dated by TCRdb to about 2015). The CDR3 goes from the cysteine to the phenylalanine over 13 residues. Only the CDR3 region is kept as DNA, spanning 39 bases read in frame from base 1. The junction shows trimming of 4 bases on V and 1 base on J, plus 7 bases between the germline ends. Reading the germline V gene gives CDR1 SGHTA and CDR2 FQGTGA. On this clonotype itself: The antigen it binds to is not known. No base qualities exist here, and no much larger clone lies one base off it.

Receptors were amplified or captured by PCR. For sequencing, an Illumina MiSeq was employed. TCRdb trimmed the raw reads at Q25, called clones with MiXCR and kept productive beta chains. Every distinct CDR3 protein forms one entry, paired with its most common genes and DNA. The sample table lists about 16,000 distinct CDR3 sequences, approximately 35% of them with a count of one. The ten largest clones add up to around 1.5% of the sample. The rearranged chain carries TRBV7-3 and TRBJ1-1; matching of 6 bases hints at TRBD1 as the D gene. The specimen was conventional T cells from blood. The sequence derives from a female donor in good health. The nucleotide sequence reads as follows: TGTGCCAGCAGCTCGGACAGGAACACTGAAGCTTTCTTT. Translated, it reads CASSSDRNTEAFF.